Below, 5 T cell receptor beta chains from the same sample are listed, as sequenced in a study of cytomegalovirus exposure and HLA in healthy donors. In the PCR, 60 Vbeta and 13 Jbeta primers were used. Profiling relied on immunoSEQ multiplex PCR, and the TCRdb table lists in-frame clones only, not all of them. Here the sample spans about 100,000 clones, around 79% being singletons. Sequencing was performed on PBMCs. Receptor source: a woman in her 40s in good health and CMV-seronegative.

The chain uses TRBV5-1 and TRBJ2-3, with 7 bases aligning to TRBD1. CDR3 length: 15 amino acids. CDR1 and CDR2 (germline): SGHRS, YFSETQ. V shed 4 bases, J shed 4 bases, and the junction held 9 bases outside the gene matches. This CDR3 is CASSGRQGRADTQYF. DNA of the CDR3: TGCGCCAGCAGCGGAAGACAGGGTAGGGCAGATACGCAGTATTTT.

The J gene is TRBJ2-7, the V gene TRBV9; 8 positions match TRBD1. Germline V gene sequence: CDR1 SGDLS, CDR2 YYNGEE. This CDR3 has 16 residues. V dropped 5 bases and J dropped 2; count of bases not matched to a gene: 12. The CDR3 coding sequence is TGTGCCAGCAGTCCCGGGACAGGCCAAGCTACCTACGAGCAGTACTTC. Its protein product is CASSPGTGQATYEQYF.

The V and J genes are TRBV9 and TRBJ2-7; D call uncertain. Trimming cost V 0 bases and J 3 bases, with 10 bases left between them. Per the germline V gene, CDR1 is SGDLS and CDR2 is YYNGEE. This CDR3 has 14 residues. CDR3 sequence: CASSVDPGSYEQYF. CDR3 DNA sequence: TGTGCCAGCAGCGTAGATCCAGGCAGCTACGAGCAGTACTTC.

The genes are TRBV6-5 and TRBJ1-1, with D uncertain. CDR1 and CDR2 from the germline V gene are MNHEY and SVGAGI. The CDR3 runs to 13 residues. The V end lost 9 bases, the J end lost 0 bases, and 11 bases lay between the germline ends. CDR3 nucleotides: TGTGCCAGTTCCAGTCCAGTGAACACTGAAGCTTTCTTT. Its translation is CASSSPVNTEAFF.

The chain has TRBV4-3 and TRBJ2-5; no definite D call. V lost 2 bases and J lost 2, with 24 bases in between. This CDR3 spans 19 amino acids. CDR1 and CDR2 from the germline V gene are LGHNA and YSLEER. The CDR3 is CASSQFFGPGHISQETQYF. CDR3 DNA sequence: TGCGCCAGCAGCCAATTCTTCGGTCCAGGCCATATTTCACAAGAGACCCAGTACTTC.